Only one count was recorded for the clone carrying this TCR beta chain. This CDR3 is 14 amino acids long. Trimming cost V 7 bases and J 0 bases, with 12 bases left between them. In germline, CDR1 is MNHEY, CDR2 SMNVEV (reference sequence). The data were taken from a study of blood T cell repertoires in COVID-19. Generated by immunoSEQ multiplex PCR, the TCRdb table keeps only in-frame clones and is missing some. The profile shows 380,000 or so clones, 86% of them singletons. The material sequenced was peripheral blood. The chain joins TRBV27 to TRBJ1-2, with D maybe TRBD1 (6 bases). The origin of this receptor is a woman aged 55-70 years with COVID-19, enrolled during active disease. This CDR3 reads CASTPGGANYGYTF. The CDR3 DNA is TGTGCCAGCACCCCGGGGGGCGCTAACTATGGCTACACCTTC.